Below, 10 T cell receptor beta chains from the same sample are listed, as sequenced in a study of blood T cell repertoires in COVID-19. Repertoires were generated with immunoSEQ multiplex PCR, while TCRdb's copy carries only in-frame clones and drops some. Of around 37,000 clones listed, roughly 84% were seen once; the top ten hold 2% to 2.5%. What was sequenced was peripheral blood. These receptors came from a human donor in a cohort sampled during active COVID-19.

V gene TRBV6-5 combines with J gene TRBJ1-1; unclear D gene. Trimming cost V 5 bases and J 6 bases, with 19 bases left between them. The CDR3 extends over 15 amino acids. Germline-derived CDR1 and CDR2 are MNHEY and SVGAGI. DNA of the CDR3: TGTGCCAGCAGTCTAGAGGAGAGAGGGTACCCTGAAGCTTTCTTT. Its translation is CASSLEERGYPEAFF.

The chain has TRBV10-1 and TRBJ2-1, with a tentative D call TRBD1 (5 bases). CDR3 length: 14 amino acids. Trimming removed 2 bases at V and 10 bases at J, with 15 bases between. Germline CDR1 WNHNN, CDR2 SYGVQD (reference sequence). CDR3 DNA: TGCGCCAGCAGTGAGCTTGGCAGGGCCCAAGAGCAGTTCTTC. It is translated as CASSELGRAQEQFF.

A single count supports this clone. The rearrangement uses TRBV7-9 and TRBJ2-1, with TRBD1 identical over 10 bases. CDR1 and CDR2 (germline): SEHNR, FQNEAQ (reference sequence). The CDR3 length is 17 residues. V shed 2 bases, J shed 6 bases, and the junction held 10 bases outside the gene matches. The chain's CDR3 is CASSLRGDRGRVNEQFF. In DNA form, the CDR3 reads TGTGCCAGCAGCTTAAGGGGAGACAGGGGGCGCGTCAATGAGCAGTTCTTC.

The chain combines TRBV27 with TRBJ2-7; 8 nucleotides line up with TRBD2. V shed 3 bases, J shed 6 bases, and the junction held 4 bases outside the gene matches. The CDR3 is 13 amino acids. CDR1 is MNHEY and CDR2 is SMNVEV in the germline V gene (reference sequence). The CDR3, as DNA: TGTGCCAGCAGTTTTAGCCGGGGGGGCGAGCAGTACTTC. Protein: CASSFSRGGEQYF.

The chain joins TRBV28 to TRBJ2-7; TRBD1 agrees at 9 bases. J lost 2 bases, V lost 7 bases, and 9 bases had no gene match. Germline V gene data show CDR1 as MDHEN and CDR2 as SYDVKM. The CDR3 covers 15 residues. CDR3 protein: CASKLDRGRPYEQYF. Written as DNA, the CDR3 is TGTGCCAGCAAACTAGACAGGGGGAGACCCTACGAGCAGTACTTC.

The chain combines TRBV4-2 with TRBJ1-3; a possible D gene is TRBD1 (6 bases). The CDR3 totals 16 residues. V was cut by 4 bases and J by 0 bases, with 13 bases left in between. The germline V gene has CDR1 LGHNA and CDR2 YNFKEQ. This CDR3 reads CASSRGQLSSGNTIYF. Written as DNA, the CDR3 is TGTGCCAGCAGCCGAGGACAGCTAAGCTCTGGAAACACCATATATTTT.

The sample holds a few counts of this clone. The V call is TRBV27, the J call TRBJ2-3; perhaps TRBD2 as D (6 bases). The germline gives CDR1 MNHEY, CDR2 SMNVEV (reference sequence). V shed 5 bases and J shed 6 bases, with 15 bases lying between them. The CDR3 extends over 14 amino acids. The CDR3 reads CASSPRDSSDTQYF. DNA for the CDR3: TGTGCCAGCAGTCCGCGGGACTCTTCGGATACGCAGTATTTT.

The rearrangement uses TRBV27 and TRBJ2-1; 7 nucleotides agree with TRBD1. The CDR3 runs 17 residues. Germline V gives CDR1 MNHEY, CDR2 SMNVEV (reference sequence). J lost 2 bases, V lost 5 bases, and 12 bases had no gene match. CDR3 residues: CASSSLVKRGPYNEQFF. The CDR3 DNA reads as TGTGCCAGCAGTAGCCTAGTGAAAAGGGGGCCCTACAATGAGCAGTTCTTC.

V and J are TRBV11-1 and TRBJ2-5; TRBD1 is a possible D gene (6 bases). CDR1 and CDR2 from the germline V gene are SGHAT and FQDESV (reference sequence). V was shortened by 0 bases and J by 0 bases, with 11 bases between the two germline ends. The CDR3 length is 16 residues. The CDR3 DNA reads TGTGCCAGCAGCTTAGCGCAGGGGATACACCAAGAGACCCAGTACTTC. Its protein is CASSLAQGIHQETQYF. Drawing the rest from reference TRBV11-1 and TRBJ2-5, the complete variable domain is EAEVAQSPRYKITEKSQAVAFWCDPISGHATLYWYRQILGQGPELLVQFQDESVVDDSQLPKDRFSAERLKGVDSTLKIQPAELGDSAMYLCASSLAQGIHQETQYFGPGTRLLVL.

The chain recombines TRBV19 with TRBJ1-2, with D possibly TRBD1 on 5 matching bases. This CDR3 comprises 16 residues. CDR1 is LNHDA and CDR2 is SQIVND in the germline V gene (reference sequence). Trimming cost V 10 bases and J 0 bases, with 21 bases left between them. CDR3 in amino acids: CATVPRTGDSNYGYTF. CDR3 in DNA: TGTGCCACCGTTCCCCGTACAGGCGACTCTAACTATGGCTACACCTTC.